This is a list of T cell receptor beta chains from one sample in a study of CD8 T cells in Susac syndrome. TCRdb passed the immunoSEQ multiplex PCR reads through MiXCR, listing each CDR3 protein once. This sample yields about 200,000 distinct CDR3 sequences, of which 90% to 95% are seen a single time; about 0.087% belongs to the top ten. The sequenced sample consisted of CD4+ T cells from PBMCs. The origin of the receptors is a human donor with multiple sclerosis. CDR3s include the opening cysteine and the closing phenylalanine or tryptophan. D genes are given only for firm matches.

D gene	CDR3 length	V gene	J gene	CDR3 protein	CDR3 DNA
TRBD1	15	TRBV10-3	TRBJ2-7	CAISESVRTGGEQYF	TGTGCCATCAGTGAGTCCGTCCGGACAGGGGGCGAGCAGTACTTC
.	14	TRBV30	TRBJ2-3	CACPRDGYTDTQYF	TGTGCCTGCCCCCGGGATGGCTACACAGATACGCAGTATTTT
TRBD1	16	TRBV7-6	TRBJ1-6	CASSAGTGSYNSPLHF	TGTGCCAGCAGCGCCGGGACAGGGTCGTATAATTCACCCCTCCACTTT
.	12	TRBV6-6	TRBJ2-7	CASSSNNYEQYF	TGTGCCAGCAGTTCAAATAACTACGAGCAGTACTTC
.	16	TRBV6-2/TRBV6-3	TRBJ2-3	CASTLGGWRSTDTQYF	TGTGCCAGCACTCTAGGCGGGTGGCGGAGCACAGATACGCAGTATTTT
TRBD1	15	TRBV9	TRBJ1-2	CASSYRQGSNYGYTF	TGTGCCAGCAGCTACCGACAGGGCTCTAACTATGGCTACACCTTC
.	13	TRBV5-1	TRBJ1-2	CASSWADGYGYTF	TGCGCCAGCAGCTGGGCCGACGGCTATGGCTACACCTTC
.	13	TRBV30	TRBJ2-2	CARLGGNTGELFF	TGTGCCCGGTTAGGAGGGAACACCGGGGAGCTGTTTTTT
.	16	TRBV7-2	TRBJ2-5	CASTSLAGNRRETQYF	TGTGCCAGTACCTCCTTGGCCGGGAACCGACGAGAGACCCAGTACTTC
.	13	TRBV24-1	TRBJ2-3	CATSDPGTDTQYF	TGTGCCACCAGTGACCCTGGCACAGATACGCAGTATTTT
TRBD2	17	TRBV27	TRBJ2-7	CASSLSLAGGISYEQYF	TGTGCCAGCAGTTTATCACTAGCGGGAGGAATCTCCTACGAGCAGTACTTC
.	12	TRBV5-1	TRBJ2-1	CASSLDGGLGFF	TGCGCCAGCAGCTTGGATGGGGGACTGGGGTTCTTC
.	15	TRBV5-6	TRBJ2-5	CASSLAGMGPETQYF	TGTGCCAGCAGCCTCGCGGGGATGGGGCCAGAGACCCAGTACTTC